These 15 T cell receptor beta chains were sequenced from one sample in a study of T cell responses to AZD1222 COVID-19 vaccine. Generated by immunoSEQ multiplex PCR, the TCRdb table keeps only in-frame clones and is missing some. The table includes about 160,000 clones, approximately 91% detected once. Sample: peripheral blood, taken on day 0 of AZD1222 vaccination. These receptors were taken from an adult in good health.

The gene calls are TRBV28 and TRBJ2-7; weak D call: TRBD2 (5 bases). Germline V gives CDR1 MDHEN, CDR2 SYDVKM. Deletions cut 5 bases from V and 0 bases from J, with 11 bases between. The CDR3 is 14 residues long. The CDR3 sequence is CASSLAASSYEQYF. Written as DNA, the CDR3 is TGTGCCAGCAGTCTAGCTGCAAGCTCCTACGAGCAGTACTTC.

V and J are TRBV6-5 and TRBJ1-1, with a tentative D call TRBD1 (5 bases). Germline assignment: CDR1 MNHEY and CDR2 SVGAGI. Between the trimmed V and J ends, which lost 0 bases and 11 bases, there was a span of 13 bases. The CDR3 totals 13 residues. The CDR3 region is CASSYSSGQVAFF. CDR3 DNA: TGTGCCAGCAGTTACTCTTCAGGACAAGTGGCTTTCTTT.

CDR3 nucleotide sequence: TGTGCCAGCGCTCAGGACAGCTTCAATTCACCCCTCCACTTT. Translated: CASAQDSFNSPLHF. The V call is TRBV28, the J call TRBJ1-6; tentatively, D is TRBD1 (6 bases). The length of the CDR3 is 14 residues. Trimming took off 8 bases at V and 7 bases at J, with 15 bases between the two ends. Germline-derived CDR1 and CDR2 are MDHEN and SYDVKM.

Written as DNA, the CDR3 is TGCAGCGTTGAAAATTGGGACGGCACTGAAGCTTTCTTT. It is translated as CSVENWDGTEAFF. This chain connects TRBV29-1 to TRBJ1-1; D may be TRBD1 (5 bases). Looked up from germline, CDR1 is SQVTM and CDR2 is ANQGSEA. The V and J ends lost 2 bases and 4 bases respectively, with 11 bases between them. The CDR3 runs to 13 residues.

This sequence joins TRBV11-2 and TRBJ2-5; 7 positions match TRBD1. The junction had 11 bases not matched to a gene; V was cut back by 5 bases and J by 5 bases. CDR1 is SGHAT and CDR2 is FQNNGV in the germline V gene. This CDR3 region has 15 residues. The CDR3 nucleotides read TGTGCCAGCAGCCCCAAGGACAGGCCGGGGGAGACCCAGTACTTC. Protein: CASSPKDRPGETQYF.

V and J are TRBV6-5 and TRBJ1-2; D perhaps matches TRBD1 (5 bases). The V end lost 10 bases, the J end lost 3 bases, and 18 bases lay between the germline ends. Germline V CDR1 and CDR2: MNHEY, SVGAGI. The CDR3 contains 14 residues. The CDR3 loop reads CATLVGASYYGYTF. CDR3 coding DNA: TGTGCCACCCTAGTTGGGGCCTCCTACTATGGCTACACCTTC.

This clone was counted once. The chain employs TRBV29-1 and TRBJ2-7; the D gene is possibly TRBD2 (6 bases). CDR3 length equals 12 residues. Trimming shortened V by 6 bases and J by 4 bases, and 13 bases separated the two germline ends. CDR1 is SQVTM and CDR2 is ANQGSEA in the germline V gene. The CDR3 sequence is CSVEGFDYEQYF. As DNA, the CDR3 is TGCAGCGTGGAGGGATTCGATTACGAGCAGTACTTC.

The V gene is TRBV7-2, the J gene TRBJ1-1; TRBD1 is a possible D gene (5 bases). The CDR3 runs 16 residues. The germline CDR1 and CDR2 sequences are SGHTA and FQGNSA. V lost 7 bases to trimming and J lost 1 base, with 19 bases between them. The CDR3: CASISSPGLWNTEAFF. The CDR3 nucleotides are TGTGCCAGCATCTCTTCACCGGGACTCTGGAACACTGAAGCTTTCTTT.

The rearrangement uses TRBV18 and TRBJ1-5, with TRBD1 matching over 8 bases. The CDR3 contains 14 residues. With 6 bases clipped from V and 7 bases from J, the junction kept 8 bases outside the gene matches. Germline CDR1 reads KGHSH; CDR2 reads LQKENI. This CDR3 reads CASSGGQGGQPQHF. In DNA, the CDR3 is TGTGCCAGCTCCGGAGGACAGGGCGGACAGCCCCAGCATTTT.

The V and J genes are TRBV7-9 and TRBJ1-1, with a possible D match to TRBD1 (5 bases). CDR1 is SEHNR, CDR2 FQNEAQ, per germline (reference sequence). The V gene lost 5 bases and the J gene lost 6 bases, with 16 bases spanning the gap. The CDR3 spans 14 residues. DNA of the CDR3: TGTGCCAGCAGCCGAACGGATGGGGGATCTGAAGCTTTCTTT. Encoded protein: CASSRTDGGSEAFF. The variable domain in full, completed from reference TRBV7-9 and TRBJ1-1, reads DTGVSQNPRHKITKRGQNVTFRCDPISEHNRLYWYRQTLGQGPEFLTYFQNEAQLEKSRLLSDRFSAERPKGSFSTLEIQRTEQGDSAMYLCASSRTDGGSEAFFGQGTRLTVV.

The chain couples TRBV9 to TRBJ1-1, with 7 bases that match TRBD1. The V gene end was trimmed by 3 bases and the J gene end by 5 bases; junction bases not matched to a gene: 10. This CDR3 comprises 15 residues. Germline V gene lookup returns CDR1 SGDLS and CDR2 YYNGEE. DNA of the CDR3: TGTGCCAGCAGCGACCTGGGAGGGGGCGCGACTGAAGCTTTCTTT. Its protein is CASSDLGGGATEAFF.

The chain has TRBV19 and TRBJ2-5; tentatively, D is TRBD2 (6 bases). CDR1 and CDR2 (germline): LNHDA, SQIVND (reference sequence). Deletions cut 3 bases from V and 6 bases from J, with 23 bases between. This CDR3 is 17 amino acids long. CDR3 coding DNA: TGTGCCAGTAGTATTCGTGTCACGGGAGTGGATAAGAAGACCCAGTACTTC. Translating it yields CASSIRVTGVDKKTQYF.

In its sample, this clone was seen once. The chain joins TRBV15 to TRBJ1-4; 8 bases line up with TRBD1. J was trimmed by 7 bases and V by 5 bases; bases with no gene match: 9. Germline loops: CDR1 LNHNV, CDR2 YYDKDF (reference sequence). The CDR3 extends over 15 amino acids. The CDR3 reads CATSGITGGSEKLFF. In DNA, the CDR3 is TGTGCCACCAGCGGGATAACAGGGGGGAGTGAAAAACTGTTTTTT.

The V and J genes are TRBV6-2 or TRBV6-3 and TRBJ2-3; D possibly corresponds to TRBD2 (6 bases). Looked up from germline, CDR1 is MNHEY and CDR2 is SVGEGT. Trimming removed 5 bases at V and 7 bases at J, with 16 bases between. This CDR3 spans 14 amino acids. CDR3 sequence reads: CASSRYSGLHTQYF. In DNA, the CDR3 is TGTGCCAGCAGTCGTTACTCGGGACTTCATACGCAGTATTTT.

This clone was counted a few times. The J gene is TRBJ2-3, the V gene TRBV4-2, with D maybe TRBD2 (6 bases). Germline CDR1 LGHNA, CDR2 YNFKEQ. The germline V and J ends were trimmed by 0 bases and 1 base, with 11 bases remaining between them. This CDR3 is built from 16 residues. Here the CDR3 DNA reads TGTGCCAGCAGCCAAGAGCGGGGATCAGGCACAGATACGCAGTATTTT. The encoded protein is CASSQERGSGTDTQYF.